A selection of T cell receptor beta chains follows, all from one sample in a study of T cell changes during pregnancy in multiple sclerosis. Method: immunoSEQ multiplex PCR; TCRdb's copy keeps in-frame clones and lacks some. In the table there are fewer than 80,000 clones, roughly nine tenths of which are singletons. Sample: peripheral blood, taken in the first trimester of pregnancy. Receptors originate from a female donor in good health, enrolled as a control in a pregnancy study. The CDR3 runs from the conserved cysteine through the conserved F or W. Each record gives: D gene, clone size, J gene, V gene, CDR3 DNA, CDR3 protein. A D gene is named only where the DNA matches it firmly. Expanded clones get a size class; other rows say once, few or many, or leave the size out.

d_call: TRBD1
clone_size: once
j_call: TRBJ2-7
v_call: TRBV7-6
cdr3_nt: TGTGCCAGCAGCTGGGGACAGAACTACGAGCAGTACTTC
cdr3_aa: CASSWGQNYEQYF

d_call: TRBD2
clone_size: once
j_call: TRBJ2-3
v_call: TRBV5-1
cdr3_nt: TGCGCCAGCAGCTCTTCCGGACTAGCGGATAGCACAGATACGCAGTATTTT
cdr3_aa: CASSSSGLADSTDTQYF

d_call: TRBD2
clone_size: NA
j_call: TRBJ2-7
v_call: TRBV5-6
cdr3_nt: TGTGCCAGCAGCCGGCTAGCGGGACCTTCCTACGAGCAGTACTTC
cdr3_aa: CASSRLAGPSYEQYF

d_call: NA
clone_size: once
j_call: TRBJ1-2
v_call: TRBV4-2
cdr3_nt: TGTGCCAGCAGCCAATCGGGCGGACAAAACTATGGCTACACCTTC
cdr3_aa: CASSQSGGQNYGYTF

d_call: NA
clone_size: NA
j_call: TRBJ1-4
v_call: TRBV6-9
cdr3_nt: TGTGCCAGCAGTTCGAGAACAGGGCTTAATGAAAAACTGTTTTTT
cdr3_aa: CASSSRTGLNEKLFF

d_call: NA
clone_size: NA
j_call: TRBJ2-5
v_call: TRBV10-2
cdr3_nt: TGCGCCACCCTGGGTGTGACTGGCCAAGAGACCCAGTACTTC
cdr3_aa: CATLGVTGQETQYF

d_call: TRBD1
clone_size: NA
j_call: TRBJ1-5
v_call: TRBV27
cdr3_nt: TGTGCCAGCCAGGAGGGGGCTGGGGATAGCAATCAGCCCCAGCATTTT
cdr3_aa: CASQEGAGDSNQPQHF

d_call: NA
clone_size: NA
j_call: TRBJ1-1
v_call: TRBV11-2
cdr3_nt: TGTGCCAGCAGCTTAAGTAGTTTATTTGAAGCTTTCTTT
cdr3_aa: CASSLSSLFEAFF

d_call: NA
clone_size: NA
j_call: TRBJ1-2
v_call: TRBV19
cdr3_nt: TGTGCCAGTAAGGAGCGCAGGGGCTATGGCTACACCTTC
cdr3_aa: CASKERRGYGYTF

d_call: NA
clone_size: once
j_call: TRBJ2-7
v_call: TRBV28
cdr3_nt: TGTGCCAGCAGTTCCGGGGCTAGCGACTCCTACGAGCAGTACTTC
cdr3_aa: CASSSGASDSYEQYF

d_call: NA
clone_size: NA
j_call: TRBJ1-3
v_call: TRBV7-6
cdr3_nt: TGTGCCAGCAGCTGGGGGGGCGCGTTGACCTTCTCTGGAAACACCATATATTTT
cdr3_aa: CASSWGGALTFSGNTIYF

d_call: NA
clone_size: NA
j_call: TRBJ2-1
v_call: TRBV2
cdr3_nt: TGTGCCAGCAGCGCGGCTAGCGCTGAGCAGTTCTTC
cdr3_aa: CASSAASAEQFF

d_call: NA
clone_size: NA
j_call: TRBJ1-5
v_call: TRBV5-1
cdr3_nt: TGCGCCAGCAGCTTGGAGGGGGGGCGGCAGCCCCAGCATTTT
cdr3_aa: CASSLEGGRQPQHF

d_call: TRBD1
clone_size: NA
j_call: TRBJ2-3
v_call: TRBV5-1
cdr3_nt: TGCGCCAGCAGCTCCGGACAGGGGGGAGATACGCAGTATTTT
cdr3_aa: CASSSGQGGDTQYF

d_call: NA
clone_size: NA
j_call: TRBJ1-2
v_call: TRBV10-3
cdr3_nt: TGTGCCATCACTGGGGGGAATGGCTACACCTTC
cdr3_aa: CAITGGNGYTF

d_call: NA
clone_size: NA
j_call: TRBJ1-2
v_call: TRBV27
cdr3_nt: TGTGCCAGCAGTTTAAAACAGGGTGGGAACTATGGCTACACCTTC
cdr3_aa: CASSLKQGGNYGYTF

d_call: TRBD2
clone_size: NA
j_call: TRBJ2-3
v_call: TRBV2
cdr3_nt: TGTGCCAGCAGTGTACTAGCGCCTAGCACAGATACGCAGTATTTT
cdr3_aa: CASSVLAPSTDTQYF

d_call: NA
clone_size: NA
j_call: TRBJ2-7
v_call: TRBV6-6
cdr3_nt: TGTGCCAGCAGTCCCGGCGGCTACGAGCAGTACTTC
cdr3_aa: CASSPGGYEQYF

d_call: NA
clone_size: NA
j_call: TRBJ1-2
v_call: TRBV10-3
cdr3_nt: TGTGCCATCAGGGCGTTGGAGGGAATGGAAGGGGGCTACACCTTC
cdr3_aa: CAIRALEGMEGGYTF

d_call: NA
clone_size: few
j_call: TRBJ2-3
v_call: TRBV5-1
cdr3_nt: TGCGCCAGCAGCCTCCTAGGAGGGAGCACAGATACGCAGTATTTT
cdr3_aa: CASSLLGGSTDTQYF

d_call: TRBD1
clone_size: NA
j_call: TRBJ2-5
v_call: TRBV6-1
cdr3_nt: TGTGCCAGCAGTGAGGGACAGGGAGCCCAAGAGACCCAGTACTTC
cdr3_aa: CASSEGQGAQETQYF

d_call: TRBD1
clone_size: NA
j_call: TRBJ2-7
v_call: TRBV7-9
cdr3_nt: TGTGCCAGCAGCTCCAGTAGGGGGCCAAGCTCCTACGAGCAGTACTTC
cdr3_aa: CASSSSRGPSSYEQYF

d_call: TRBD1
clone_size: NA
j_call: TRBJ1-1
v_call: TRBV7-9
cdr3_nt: TGTGCCAGCAGCTCCGGGGACAGCTTGAACACTGAAGCTTTCTTT
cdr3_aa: CASSSGDSLNTEAFF

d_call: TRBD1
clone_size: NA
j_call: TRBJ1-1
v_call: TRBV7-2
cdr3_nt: TGTGCCAGCAACTTAGGGACAGGATACATGAACACTGAAGCTTTCTTT
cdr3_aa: CASNLGTGYMNTEAFF

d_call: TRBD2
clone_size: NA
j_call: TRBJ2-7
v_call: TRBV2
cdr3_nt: TGTGCCAGCAGGGAGTACGGGGGGGCCTCCTACGAGCAGTACTTC
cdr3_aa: CASREYGGASYEQYF

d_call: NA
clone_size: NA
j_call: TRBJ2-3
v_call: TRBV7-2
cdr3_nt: TGTGCCAGCAGCCAGCAGTCGGGTACTAGCACAGATACGCAGTATTTT
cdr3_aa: CASSQQSGTSTDTQYF

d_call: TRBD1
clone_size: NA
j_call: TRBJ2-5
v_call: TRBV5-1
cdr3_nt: TGCGCCAGCAGCGCAACGACCAGGGGGCGGGCGGGGGAGACCCAGTACTTC
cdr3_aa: CASSATTRGRAGETQYF

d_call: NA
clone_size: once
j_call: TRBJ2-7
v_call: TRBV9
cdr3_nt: TGTGCCAGCAGCCCCCGGACTTCAACCTACGAGCAGTACTTC
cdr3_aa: CASSPRTSTYEQYF